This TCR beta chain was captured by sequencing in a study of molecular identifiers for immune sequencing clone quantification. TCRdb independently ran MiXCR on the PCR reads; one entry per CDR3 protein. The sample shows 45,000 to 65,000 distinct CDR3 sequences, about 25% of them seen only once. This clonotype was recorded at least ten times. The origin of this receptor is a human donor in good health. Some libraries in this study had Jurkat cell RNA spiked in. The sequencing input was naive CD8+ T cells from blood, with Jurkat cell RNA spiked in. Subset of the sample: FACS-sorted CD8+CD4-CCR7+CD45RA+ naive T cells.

CDR3 region: CASSQAVVNGELFF. For the CDR3, the DNA is TGTGCCAGCAGCCAGGCCGTGGTTAACGGGGAGCTGTTTTTT. This chain connects TRBV5-6 to TRBJ2-2; D is uncertain. Trimming took 4 bases from V and 7 from J, leaving 14 bases between them. The CDR3 totals 14 residues. Germline loops: CDR1 SGHDT, CDR2 YYEEEE.